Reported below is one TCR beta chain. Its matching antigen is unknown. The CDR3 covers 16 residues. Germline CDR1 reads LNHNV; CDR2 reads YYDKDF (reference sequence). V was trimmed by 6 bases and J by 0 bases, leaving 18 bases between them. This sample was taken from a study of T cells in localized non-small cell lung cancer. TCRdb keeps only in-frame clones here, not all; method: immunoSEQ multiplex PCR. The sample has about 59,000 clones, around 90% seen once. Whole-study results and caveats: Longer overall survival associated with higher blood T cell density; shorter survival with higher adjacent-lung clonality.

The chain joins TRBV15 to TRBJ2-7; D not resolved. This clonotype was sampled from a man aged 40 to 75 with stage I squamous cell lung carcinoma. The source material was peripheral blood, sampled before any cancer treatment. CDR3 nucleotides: TGTGCCACCAGGGATATGAGCCATACGAGCTCCTACGAGCAGTACTTC. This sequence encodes CATRDMSHTSSYEQYF. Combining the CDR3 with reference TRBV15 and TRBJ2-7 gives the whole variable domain DAMVIQNPRYQVTQFGKPVTLSCSQTLNHNVMYWYQQKSSQAPKLLFHYYDKDFNNEADTPDNFQSRRPNTSFCFLDIRSPGLGDTAMYLCATRDMSHTSSYEQYFGPGTRLTVT.